Sequencing of this T cell receptor beta chain was carried out in a study of cytomegalovirus exposure and HLA in healthy donors. The CDR3 spans 19 residues. The germline CDR1 and CDR2 sequences are SGDLS and YYNGEE. After removal of 3 bases from V and 1 base from J, the junction contained 13 bases not matched to a gene. Use of 60 Vbeta and 13 Jbeta primers characterized the PCR. Data came from immunoSEQ multiplex PCR; TCRdb stores just in-frame clones and leaves some out. Among 200,000 or so clones listed, roughly 80% were seen once. V and J are TRBV9 and TRBJ1-6, with 7 bases fitting TRBD1. Input material: PBMCs. The TCR originated in a woman aged 50 to 60 in good health and CMV-seropositive. CDR3 sequence (DNA): TGTGCCAGCAGCGCCTGCTTCGGACAGGTGGTTTCCTATAATTCACCCCTCCACTTT. Translation gives CASSACFGQVVSYNSPLHF.